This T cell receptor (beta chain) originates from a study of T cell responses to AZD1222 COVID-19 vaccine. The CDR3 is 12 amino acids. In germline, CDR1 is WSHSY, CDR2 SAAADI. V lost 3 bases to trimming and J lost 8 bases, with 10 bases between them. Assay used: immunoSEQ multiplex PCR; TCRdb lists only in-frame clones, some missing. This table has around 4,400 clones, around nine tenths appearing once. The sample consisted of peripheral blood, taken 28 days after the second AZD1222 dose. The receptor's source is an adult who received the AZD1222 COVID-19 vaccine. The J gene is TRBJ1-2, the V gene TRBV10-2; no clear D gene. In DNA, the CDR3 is TGCGCCAGCAGTGAACGGAGGGAAGGCTACACCTTC. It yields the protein CASSERREGYTF.